Listed below are T cell receptor beta chains from one sample, sequenced in a study of cytomegalovirus exposure and HLA in healthy donors. TCRdb's table, derived via immunoSEQ multiplex PCR, lists solely in-frame clones and lacks some. The sample contains 160,000 or so clones, 80% to 85% of which appear only once. The sample was PBMCs. These receptors were collected from a male donor in good health and CMV-seropositive. Both conserved end residues are trimmed from each CDR3. The D gene is left open where the match is weak.

>TRBD1|TRBV11-2
ASSPGQGNEKLF
>TRBD1|TRBV18
ASSPRTGGDTEAF
>TRBD1|TRBV11-2
ASSLGDRRNQPQH
>-|TRBV4-3
ASSQDFGSGANVLT
>TRBD1|TRBV19
ATTGVGGQPQH
>-|TRBV27
ASRTVYEQY
>-|TRBV11-2
ASSFEDGYGYT
>-|TRBV30
AWRSQGRNTIY
>-|TRBV6-5
ASRRLTGFTEAF
>-|TRBV27
ASSLAPPSNQPQH
>TRBD1|TRBV5-1
ASSRETGLLTEAF
>TRBD1|TRBV13
ASSSVTGGTGELF
>-|TRBV11-2
ASSSWGRNEQF
>-|TRBV4-1
ASSHEGGQY
>-|TRBV10-3
SHGGGGETQY